This is a list of T cell receptor beta chains from one sample in a study of glioma-infiltrating T cells after dendritic cell vaccination. Profiling relied on immunoSEQ multiplex PCR, and the TCRdb table lists in-frame clones only, not all of them. The table records roughly 70,000 clones, roughly 82% of them present only once. Material: blood, obtained before dendritic cell vaccination. The receptors were sampled from a human donor with glioblastoma. Both conserved end residues are part of each CDR3. D genes are given only for firm matches. Expanded clones get a size class; other rows say once, few or many, or leave the size out.

cdr3_nt: TGTGCCAGCAGCTCCGCGAGTCCTGAAGCTTTCTTT
cdr3_aa: CASSSASPEAFF
d_call: -
j_call: TRBJ1-1
v_call: TRBV5-6
clone_size: -

cdr3_nt: TGCGCCAGCAGCTCGGGCGCTAGCGGGGGAGAAGAGCAGTTCTTC
cdr3_aa: CASSSGASGGEEQFF
d_call: TRBD2
j_call: TRBJ2-1
v_call: TRBV5-1
clone_size: -

cdr3_nt: TGTGCCAGCAGTGCCCCGGGACTAGCAATCGAGCAGTACTTC
cdr3_aa: CASSAPGLAIEQYF
d_call: TRBD2
j_call: TRBJ2-7
v_call: TRBV27
clone_size: -

cdr3_nt: TGTGCCAGTAGTATAGTGGCGACAGGCACTAACTATGGCTACACCTTC
cdr3_aa: CASSIVATGTNYGYTF
d_call: -
j_call: TRBJ1-2
v_call: TRBV19
clone_size: -

cdr3_nt: TGTGCCAGCAGCGTAGCTACGGGACAGGGGGCGCTTGGGGCCAACGTCCTGACTTTC
cdr3_aa: CASSVATGQGALGANVLTF
d_call: TRBD1
j_call: TRBJ2-6
v_call: TRBV9
clone_size: -

cdr3_nt: TGTGCCAGCAGTTTCGGAGAAAGGGGCTACACCTTC
cdr3_aa: CASSFGERGYTF
d_call: -
j_call: TRBJ1-2
v_call: TRBV28
clone_size: -

cdr3_nt: TGTGCCAGTAGTAGGCAGAGCGGGGGGGCCGGTGAGCAGTTCTTC
cdr3_aa: CASSRQSGGAGEQFF
d_call: TRBD2
j_call: TRBJ2-1
v_call: TRBV19
clone_size: -

cdr3_nt: TGTGCCAGCAGCCAAAGGCTAGCGGGACTGTACAATGAGCAGTTCTTC
cdr3_aa: CASSQRLAGLYNEQFF
d_call: TRBD2
j_call: TRBJ2-1
v_call: TRBV4-1
clone_size: -

cdr3_nt: TGCGCCAGCAGTCATACCGGACAGGGAATTTCTGGGGCCAACGTCCTGACTTTC
cdr3_aa: CASSHTGQGISGANVLTF
d_call: TRBD1
j_call: TRBJ2-6
v_call: TRBV5-1
clone_size: few

cdr3_nt: TGCGCCAGCAGTGAGTTGGGACAATCTGGGGCCAACGTCCTGACTTTC
cdr3_aa: CASSELGQSGANVLTF
d_call: -
j_call: TRBJ2-6
v_call: TRBV10-2
clone_size: once

cdr3_nt: TGTGCCAGTAGTACCCCCCCCTCAGAGACCCAGTACTTC
cdr3_aa: CASSTPPSETQYF
d_call: -
j_call: TRBJ2-5
v_call: TRBV19
clone_size: -

cdr3_nt: TGTGCCAGCAGCTCGCAACAGGGGATCAATCAGCCCCAGCATTTT
cdr3_aa: CASSSQQGINQPQHF
d_call: TRBD1
j_call: TRBJ1-5
v_call: TRBV7-2
clone_size: -

cdr3_nt: TGTGCCAGCAGCCTTACAGGGCCTGGCGAGCAGTACTTC
cdr3_aa: CASSLTGPGEQYF
d_call: -
j_call: TRBJ2-7
v_call: TRBV7-9
clone_size: -

cdr3_nt: TGTGCCAGTAGTCCGCGGGGGGCCTCTCTCTCAAACACCATATATTTT
cdr3_aa: CASSPRGASLSNTIYF
d_call: -
j_call: TRBJ1-3
v_call: TRBV19
clone_size: once

cdr3_nt: TGTGCCAGCAGCCCCTTTGGACAGGACTCTGGAAACACCATATATTTT
cdr3_aa: CASSPFGQDSGNTIYF
d_call: TRBD1
j_call: TRBJ1-3
v_call: TRBV7-9
clone_size: -

cdr3_nt: TGTGCCAGCAGTGAGTACAGGGGCCTCCTAGAGACCCAGTACTTC
cdr3_aa: CASSEYRGLLETQYF
d_call: TRBD1
j_call: TRBJ2-5
v_call: TRBV6-1
clone_size: -

cdr3_nt: TGTGCCAGCAGCTACCGCTGGGGCGGGAGTAGCTCCTACAATGAGCAGTTCTTC
cdr3_aa: CASSYRWGGSSSYNEQFF
d_call: TRBD2
j_call: TRBJ2-1
v_call: TRBV7-6
clone_size: -

cdr3_nt: TGCGCCAGCAGCTTGGAGGCGACAGGGGTCGGGGAGCTGTTTTTT
cdr3_aa: CASSLEATGVGELFF
d_call: TRBD1
j_call: TRBJ2-2
v_call: TRBV5-1
clone_size: -

cdr3_nt: TGTGCCAGCAGCCCGACTTTAGGGGGACCGCAACGCTCTGGGGCCAACGTCCTGACTTTC
cdr3_aa: CASSPTLGGPQRSGANVLTF
d_call: -
j_call: TRBJ2-6
v_call: TRBV9
clone_size: -

cdr3_nt: TGTGCCAGCAGTGTGGCCCCTAGCGGGGGGGTCGGAGGGGAGCTGTTTTTT
cdr3_aa: CASSVAPSGGVGGELFF
d_call: TRBD2
j_call: TRBJ2-2
v_call: TRBV6-1
clone_size: -

cdr3_nt: TGTGCCAGCAGTGAAAAAATCACTGGACAGGGTTGGGGCACTGAAGCTTTCTTT
cdr3_aa: CASSEKITGQGWGTEAFF
d_call: TRBD1
j_call: TRBJ1-1
v_call: TRBV6-1
clone_size: -

cdr3_nt: TGTGCCAGCAGCTCGACTCCCTCGACTCGTCCGTTCTTC
cdr3_aa: CASSSTPSTRPFF
d_call: -
j_call: TRBJ2-1
v_call: TRBV27
clone_size: -